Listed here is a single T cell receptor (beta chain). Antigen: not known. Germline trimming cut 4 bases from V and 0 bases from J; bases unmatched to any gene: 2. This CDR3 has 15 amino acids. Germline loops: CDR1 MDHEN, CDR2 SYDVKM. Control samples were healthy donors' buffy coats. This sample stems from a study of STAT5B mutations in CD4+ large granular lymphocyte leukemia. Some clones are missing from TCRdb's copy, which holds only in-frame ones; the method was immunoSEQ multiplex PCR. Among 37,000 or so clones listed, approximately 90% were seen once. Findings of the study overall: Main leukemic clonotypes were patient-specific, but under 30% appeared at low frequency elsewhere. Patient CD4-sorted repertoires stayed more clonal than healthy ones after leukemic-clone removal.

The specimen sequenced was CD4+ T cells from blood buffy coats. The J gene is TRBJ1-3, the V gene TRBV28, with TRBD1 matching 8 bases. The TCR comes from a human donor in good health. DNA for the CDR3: TGTGCCAGCAGTTCAGGGGGCGCCTCTGGAAACACCATATATTTT. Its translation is CASSSGGASGNTIYF. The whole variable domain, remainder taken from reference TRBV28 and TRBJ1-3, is DVKVTQSSRYLVKRTGEKVFLECVQDMDHENMFWYRQDPGLGLRLIYFSYDVKMKEKGDIPEGYSVSREKKERFSLILESASTNQTSMYLCASSSGGASGNTIYFGEGSWLTVV.